Below, one T cell receptor (beta chain) is given with its context. The antigen remains unidentified. Produced via immunoSEQ multiplex PCR; TCRdb's table is partial and in-frame only. The sample carries about 15,000 clones, approximately 80% recorded once. The sample comes from a study of T cells and Merkel cell carcinoma outcomes. Broader study findings: Repertoire plus T-cell density reportedly predicted Merkel cell carcinoma outcomes.

Germline V lookup: CDR1 SGDLS, CDR2 YYNGEE. The CDR3 runs 18 residues. The ends were cut back, 0 bases at V and 4 bases at J, with 22 bases in the middle. This clonotype was obtained from a human donor with Merkel cell carcinoma. V gene TRBV9 combines with J gene TRBJ1-1; TRBD1 might be the D (5 bases). What was sequenced was tumor tissue from Merkel cell carcinoma. Here the CDR3 reads CASSVGNLGVGVVTEAFF. The CDR3 nucleotides are TGTGCCAGCAGCGTAGGTAATTTGGGGGTCGGGGTCGTCACTGAAGCTTTCTTT.